Following are 5 T cell receptor beta chains from one sample sequenced in a study of OX40 agonist ivuxolimab in advanced cancers. The method was immunoSEQ multiplex PCR; TCRdb's version includes in-frame clones alone and lacks a portion of them. The repertoire has 45,000 to 60,000 clones, 84% of them found once; the top ten carry roughly 25%. The sequences come from CD4+ or CD8+ T cells sorted from blood, collected in a trial of the OX40 agonist ivuxolimab. The receptors were sampled from an adult with an advanced solid tumor such as melanoma, head and neck, liver or kidney cancer.

The chain combines TRBV28 with TRBJ2-3, with TRBD2 matching 9 bases. This CDR3 is built from 19 residues. From germline, CDR1 is MDHEN and CDR2 SYDVKM. V was clipped by 6 bases and J by 2 bases; unmatched bases: 18. As DNA, the CDR3 is TGTGCCAGCAGGCGGGATCTAGCGGGGCCTATGTCTAACACAGATACGCAGTATTTT. Translation: CASRRDLAGPMSNTDTQYF.

The rearrangement uses TRBV6-4 and TRBJ2-3; D might be TRBD1 (5 bases). CDR3 length: 13 residues. Germline CDR1 and CDR2: MRHNA and SNTAGT. V lost 3 bases, J lost 6 bases, and 10 bases lay in between. The CDR3 DNA reads TGTGCCAGCAGTGAAGGGGAATCCGATACGCAGTATTTT. Amino acids: CASSEGESDTQYF.

The chain uses TRBV9 and TRBJ2-1; 13 bases line up with TRBD2. V was clipped by 0 bases and J by 6 bases; unmatched bases: 0. The CDR3 is 15 amino acids. The germline V gene encodes CDR1 SGDLS and CDR2 YYNGEE. The CDR3 nucleotides read TGTGCCAGCAGCGTAGGGACTAGCGGGAGCAATGAGCAGTTCTTC. Encoded protein: CASSVGTSGSNEQFF.

The chain combines TRBV9 with TRBJ1-1; 8 nucleotides line up with TRBD1. CDR3 length: 13 amino acids. Unmatched junction bases numbered 3, after V lost 7 bases and J lost 1 base. Per the germline V gene, CDR1 is SGDLS and CDR2 is YYNGEE. The CDR3 reads CASGGTGNTEAFF. The CDR3 DNA follows: TGTGCCAGCGGGGGGACAGGGAACACTGAAGCTTTCTTT.

The chain carries TRBV28 and TRBJ1-2, with unresolved D. In germline, CDR1 is MDHEN, CDR2 SYDVKM. V lost 5 bases and J 2 bases, leaving 18 bases between the germline ends. This CDR3 region has 16 residues. The CDR3 DNA reads TGTGCCAGCAGTCTGAACGGCGGGCTTGGGAACTATGGCTACACCTTC. Amino acids: CASSLNGGLGNYGYTF.